This is a list of T cell receptor beta chains from one sample in a study of identical twins. A single record per CDR3 protein comes from TCRdb applying MiXCR to the 5' RACE reads. The sample shows around 1.7 million distinct CDR3 sequences, under 35% of them seen only once. Specimen: cord blood. Receptor source: a newborn girl in good health. The conserved cysteine and the conserved F or W are not part of the CDR3 here. D genes are given only for firm matches.

d_gene	v_gene	CDR3aa
NA	TRBV5-5	ACSIRQIYNEQF
NA	TRBV7-9	ASSFTNIAKNIQY
TRBD1	TRBV7-2	ASSSEVLTGYSNQPQH
NA	TRBV29-1	SVALRRGSGTDTQY
TRBD1	TRBV3-1	AGSQGTGHGYT
TRBD1	TRBV27	ASKIRGPSNTEAF
NA	TRBV18	ASSPPASRRYEQY
TRBD1	TRBV11-2	ASSFRQGGMNTEAF
NA	TRBV21-1	AIIPIAGVPTDTQY
NA	TRBV13	ASSFELLNTGELF
NA	TRBV4-2	ASETNGRGATNEKLF
TRBD2	TRBV7-2	ATLTRGVISETQY